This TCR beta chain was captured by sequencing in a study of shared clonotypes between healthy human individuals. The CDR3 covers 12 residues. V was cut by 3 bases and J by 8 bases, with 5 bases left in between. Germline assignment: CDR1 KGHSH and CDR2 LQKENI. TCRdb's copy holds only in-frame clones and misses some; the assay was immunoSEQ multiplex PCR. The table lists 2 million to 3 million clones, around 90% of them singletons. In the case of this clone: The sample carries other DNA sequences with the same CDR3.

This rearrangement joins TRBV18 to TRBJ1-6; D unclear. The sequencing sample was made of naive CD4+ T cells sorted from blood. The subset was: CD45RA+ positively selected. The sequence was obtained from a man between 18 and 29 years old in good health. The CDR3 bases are TGTGCCAGCTCACCTGGGGATTCACCCCTCCACTTT. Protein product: CASSPGDSPLHF.